The T cell receptor beta chain described here comes from a study of cytomegalovirus exposure and HLA in healthy donors. Notes on the study in general: With further analysis later on, most CMV-associated TCR beta chains appeared HLA-restricted. Associated with cytomegalovirus, according to the listing, were 164 TCR beta chains. As immune exposure information, only CMV serostatus was available.

With regard to this clone: The antigen remains undetermined.

The PCR ran on 60 Vbeta and 13 Jbeta primers. Original analysis: Some 10 million of about 80 million unique TCR beta chains were shared, per a later count. Profiling relied on immunoSEQ multiplex PCR, and the TCRdb table lists in-frame clones only, not all of them. For V, J and clone size, that table is used; D and trimming come from the DNA. The specimen's table records 100,000 to 150,000 clones. The V gene's germline CDR1 is GTSNPN and CDR2 SVGIG (reference sequence). The CDR3 is made up of 15 amino acids. The V segment lost 2 bases and the J segment 7 bases; nucleotides outside the gene matches: 10.

V and J are TRBV30 and TRBJ1-4; 7 nucleotides match TRBD1. The clonotype was recovered from a man aged 18 to 30 in good health and CMV-seronegative. The sequencing input was PBMCs. The CDR3 protein is CAWSTLDRVSEKLFF. In DNA, the CDR3 is TGTGCCTGGAGTACCCTAGACAGGGTTAGTGAAAAACTGTTTTTT.